This T cell receptor (beta chain) was observed in a study of blood T cell repertoires in COVID-19. Some clones are missing from TCRdb's copy, which holds only in-frame ones; the method was immunoSEQ multiplex PCR. The table records 150,000 to 200,000 clones, roughly nine tenths of them present only once. Trimming stripped 4 bases from V and 0 bases from J, with 10 bases between. Looked up from germline, CDR1 is KGHSH and CDR2 is LQKENI. This CDR3 is built from 16 residues. The source material was peripheral blood. This sequence was found in a woman over 75 in a cohort sampled during active or convalescent COVID-19. The V gene is TRBV18, the J gene TRBJ1-6; TRBD1 is a possible D gene (6 bases). The CDR3: CASSLDRSSYNSPLHF. The DNA for the CDR3 is TGTGCCAGCTCACTCGACAGGAGCTCCTATAATTCACCCCTCCACTTT.